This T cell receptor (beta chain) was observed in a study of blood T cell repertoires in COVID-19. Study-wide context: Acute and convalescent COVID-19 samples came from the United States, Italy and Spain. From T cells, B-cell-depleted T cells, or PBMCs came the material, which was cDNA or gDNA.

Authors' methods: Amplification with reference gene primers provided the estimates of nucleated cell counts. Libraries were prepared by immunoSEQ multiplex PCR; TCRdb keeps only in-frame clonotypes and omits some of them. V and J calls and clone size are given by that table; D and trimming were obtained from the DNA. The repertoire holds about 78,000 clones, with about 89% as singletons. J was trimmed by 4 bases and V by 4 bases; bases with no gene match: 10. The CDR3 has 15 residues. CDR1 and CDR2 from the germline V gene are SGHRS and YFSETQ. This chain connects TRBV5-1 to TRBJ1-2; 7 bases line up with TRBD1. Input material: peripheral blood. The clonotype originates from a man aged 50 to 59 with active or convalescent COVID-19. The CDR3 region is CASSQPSQGGYGYTF. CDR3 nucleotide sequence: TGCGCCAGCAGCCAACCCTCCCAGGGGGGCTATGGCTACACCTTC.